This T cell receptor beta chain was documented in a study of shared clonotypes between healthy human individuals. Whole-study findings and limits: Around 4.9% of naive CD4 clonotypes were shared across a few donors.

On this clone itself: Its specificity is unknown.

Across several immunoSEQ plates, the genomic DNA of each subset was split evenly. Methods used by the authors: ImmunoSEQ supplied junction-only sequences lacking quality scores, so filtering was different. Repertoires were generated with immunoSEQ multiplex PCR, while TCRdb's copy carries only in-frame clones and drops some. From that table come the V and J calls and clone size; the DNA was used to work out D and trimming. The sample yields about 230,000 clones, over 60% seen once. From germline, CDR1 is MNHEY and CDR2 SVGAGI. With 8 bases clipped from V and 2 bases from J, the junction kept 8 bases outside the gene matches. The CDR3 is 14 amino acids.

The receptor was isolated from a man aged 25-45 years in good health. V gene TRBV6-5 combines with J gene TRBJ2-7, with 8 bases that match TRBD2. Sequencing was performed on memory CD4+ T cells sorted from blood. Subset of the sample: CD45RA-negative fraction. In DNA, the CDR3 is TGTGCCAGCCGAAAAGCGGGAGAAGCCTACGAGCAGTACTTC. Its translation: CASRKAGEAYEQYF.